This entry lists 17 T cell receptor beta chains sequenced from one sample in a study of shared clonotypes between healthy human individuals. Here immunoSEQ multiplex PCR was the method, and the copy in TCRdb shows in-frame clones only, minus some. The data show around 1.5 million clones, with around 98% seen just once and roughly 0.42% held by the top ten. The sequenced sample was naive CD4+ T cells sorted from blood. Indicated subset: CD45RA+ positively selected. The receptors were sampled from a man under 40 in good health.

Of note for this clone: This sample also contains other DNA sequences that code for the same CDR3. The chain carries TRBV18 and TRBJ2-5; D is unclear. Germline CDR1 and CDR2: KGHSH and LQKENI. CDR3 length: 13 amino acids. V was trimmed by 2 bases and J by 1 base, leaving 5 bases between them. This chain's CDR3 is CASSPGIQETQYF. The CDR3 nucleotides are TGTGCCAGCTCACCAGGTATCCAAGAGACCCAGTACTTC.

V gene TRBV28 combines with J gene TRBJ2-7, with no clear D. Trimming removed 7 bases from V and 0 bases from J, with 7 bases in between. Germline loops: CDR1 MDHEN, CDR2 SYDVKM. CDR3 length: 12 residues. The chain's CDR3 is CASTISSYEQYF. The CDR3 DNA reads TGTGCCAGCACCATTAGCTCCTACGAGCAGTACTTC.

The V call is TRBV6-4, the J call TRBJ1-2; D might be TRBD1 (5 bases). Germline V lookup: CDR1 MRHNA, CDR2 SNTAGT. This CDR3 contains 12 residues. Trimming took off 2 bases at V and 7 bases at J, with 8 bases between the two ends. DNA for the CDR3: TGTGCCAGCAGTGACCTGGGGACTGGCTACACCTTC. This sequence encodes CASSDLGTGYTF.

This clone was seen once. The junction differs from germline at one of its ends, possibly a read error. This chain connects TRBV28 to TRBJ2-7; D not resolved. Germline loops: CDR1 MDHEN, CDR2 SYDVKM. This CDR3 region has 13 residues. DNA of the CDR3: TGTGCTAGCATCCCAGGCAGAACCTACGAGCAGTACTTC. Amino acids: CASIPGRTYEQYF. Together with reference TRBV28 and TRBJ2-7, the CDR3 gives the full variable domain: DVKVTQSSRYLVKRTGEKVFLECVQDMDHENMFWYRQDPGLGLRLIYFSYDVKMKEKGDIPEGYSVSREKKERFSLILESASTNQTSMYLCASIPGRTYEQYFGPGTRLTVT.

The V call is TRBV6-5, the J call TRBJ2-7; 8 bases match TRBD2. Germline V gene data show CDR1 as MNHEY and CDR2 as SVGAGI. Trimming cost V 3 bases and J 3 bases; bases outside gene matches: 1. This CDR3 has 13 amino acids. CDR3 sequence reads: CASSYAGGYEQYF. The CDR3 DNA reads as TGTGCCAGCAGTTATGCGGGAGGCTACGAGCAGTACTTC.

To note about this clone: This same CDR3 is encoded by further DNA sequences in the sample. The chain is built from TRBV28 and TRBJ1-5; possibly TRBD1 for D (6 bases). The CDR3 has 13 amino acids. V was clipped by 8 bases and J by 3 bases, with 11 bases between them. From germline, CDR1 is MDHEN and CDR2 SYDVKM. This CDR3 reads CASRPGVNQPQHF. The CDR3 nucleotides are TGTGCCAGCCGGCCAGGGGTCAATCAGCCCCAGCATTTT.

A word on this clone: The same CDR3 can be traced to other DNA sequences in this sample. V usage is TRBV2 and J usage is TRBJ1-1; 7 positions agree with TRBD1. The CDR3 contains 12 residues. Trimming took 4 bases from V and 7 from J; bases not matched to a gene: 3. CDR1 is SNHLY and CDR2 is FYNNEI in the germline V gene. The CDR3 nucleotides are TGTGCCAGCAGTGGGGACAGCGGTGAAGCTTTCTTT. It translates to CASSGDSGEAFF. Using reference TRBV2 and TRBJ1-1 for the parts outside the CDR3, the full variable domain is EPEVTQTPSHQVTQMGQEVILRCVPISNHLYFYWYRQILGQKVEFLVSFYNNEISEKSEIFDDQFSVERPDGSNFTLKIRSTKLEDSAMYFCASSGDSGEAFFGQGTRLTVV.

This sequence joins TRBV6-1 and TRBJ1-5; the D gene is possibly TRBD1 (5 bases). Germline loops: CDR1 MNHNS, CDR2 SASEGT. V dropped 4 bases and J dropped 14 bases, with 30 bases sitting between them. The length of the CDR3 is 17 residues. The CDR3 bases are TGTGCCAGCAGTGGAGGTTCAGGGCTGCAATCAAGGGGTTCGAAGCATTTT. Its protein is CASSGGSGLQSRGSKHF.

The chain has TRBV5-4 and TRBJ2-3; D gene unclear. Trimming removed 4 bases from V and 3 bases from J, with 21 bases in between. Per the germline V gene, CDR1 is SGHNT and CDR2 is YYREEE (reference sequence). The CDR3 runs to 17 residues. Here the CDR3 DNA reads TGTGCCAGCAGCCAAGATCCCACGTCACAAGGGACAGATACGCAGTATTTT. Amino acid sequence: CASSQDPTSQGTDTQYF.

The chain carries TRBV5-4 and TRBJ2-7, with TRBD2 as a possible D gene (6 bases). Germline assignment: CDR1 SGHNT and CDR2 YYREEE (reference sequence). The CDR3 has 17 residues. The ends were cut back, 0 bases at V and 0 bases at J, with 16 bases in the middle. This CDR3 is CASSLGYGTHNSYEQYF. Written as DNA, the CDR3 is TGTGCCAGCAGCTTGGGCTATGGGACTCACAACTCCTACGAGCAGTACTTC. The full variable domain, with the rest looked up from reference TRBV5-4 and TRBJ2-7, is ETGVTQSPTHLIKTRGQQVTLRCSSQSGHNTVSWYQQALGQGPQFIFQYYREEENGRGNFPPRFSGLQFPNYSSELNVNALELDDSALYLCASSLGYGTHNSYEQYFGPGTRLTVT.

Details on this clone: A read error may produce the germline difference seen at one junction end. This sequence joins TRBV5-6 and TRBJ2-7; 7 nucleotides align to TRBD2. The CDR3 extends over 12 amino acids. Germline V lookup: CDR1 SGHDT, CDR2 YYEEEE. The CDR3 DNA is TGTGCCAGCAGCTGGAGCGGGGCAGGGAATAACTTC. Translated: CASSWSGAGNNF.

This chain's CDR3 is CASRGGSITNEKLFF. The CDR3, as DNA: TGTGCCAGCAGGGGGGGGTCAATTACGAATGAAAAACTGTTTTTT. This rearrangement joins TRBV28 to TRBJ1-4; D might be TRBD1 (5 bases). Germline V gene lookup returns CDR1 MDHEN and CDR2 SYDVKM. The CDR3 spans 15 residues. The ends were cut back, 6 bases at V and 5 bases at J, with 16 bases in the middle. Filled out from reference TRBV28 and TRBJ1-4, the complete variable domain reads DVKVTQSSRYLVKRTGEKVFLECVQDMDHENMFWYRQDPGLGLRLIYFSYDVKMKEKGDIPEGYSVSREKKERFSLILESASTNQTSMYLCASRGGSITNEKLFFGSGTQLSVL.

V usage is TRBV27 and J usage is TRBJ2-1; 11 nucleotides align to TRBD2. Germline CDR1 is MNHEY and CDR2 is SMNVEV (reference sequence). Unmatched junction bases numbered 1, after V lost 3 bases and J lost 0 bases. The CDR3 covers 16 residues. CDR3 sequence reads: CASSFLAGGSYNEQFF. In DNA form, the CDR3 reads TGTGCCAGCAGTTTCCTAGCGGGAGGCTCCTACAATGAGCAGTTCTTC.

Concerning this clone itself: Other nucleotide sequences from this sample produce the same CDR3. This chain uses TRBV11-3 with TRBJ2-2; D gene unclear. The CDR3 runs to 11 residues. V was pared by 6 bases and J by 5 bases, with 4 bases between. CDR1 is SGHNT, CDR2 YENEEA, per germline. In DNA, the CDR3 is TGTGCCAGCAGTAGAACCGGGGAGCTGTTTTTT. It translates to CASSRTGELFF.

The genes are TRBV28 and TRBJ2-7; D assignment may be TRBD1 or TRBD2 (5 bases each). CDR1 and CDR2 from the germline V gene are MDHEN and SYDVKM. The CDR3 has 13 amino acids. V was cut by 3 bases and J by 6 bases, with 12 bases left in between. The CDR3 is CASSFGTELEQYF. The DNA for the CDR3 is TGTGCCAGCAGTTTCGGGACCGAACTCGAGCAGTACTTC. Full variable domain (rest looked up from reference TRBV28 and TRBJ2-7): DVKVTQSSRYLVKRTGEKVFLECVQDMDHENMFWYRQDPGLGLRLIYFSYDVKMKEKGDIPEGYSVSREKKERFSLILESASTNQTSMYLCASSFGTELEQYFGPGTRLTVT.

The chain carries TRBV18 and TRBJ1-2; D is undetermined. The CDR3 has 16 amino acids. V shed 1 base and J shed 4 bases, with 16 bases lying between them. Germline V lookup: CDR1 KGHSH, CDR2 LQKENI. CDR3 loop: CASSPRSQADLYGYTF. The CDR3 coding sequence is TGTGCCAGCTCACCACGTAGTCAGGCCGATCTCTATGGCTACACCTTC.

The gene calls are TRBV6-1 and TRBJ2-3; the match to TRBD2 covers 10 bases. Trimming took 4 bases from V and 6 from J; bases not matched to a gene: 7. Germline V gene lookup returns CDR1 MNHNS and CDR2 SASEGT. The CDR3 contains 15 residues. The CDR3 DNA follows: TGTGCCAGCAGTGGGCTAGCGGGAGTTCAGGATACGCAGTATTTT. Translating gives CASSGLAGVQDTQYF.